Each of the 30 T cell receptor beta chains below was sequenced from the same sample in a study of blood T cell repertoires in COVID-19. Here immunoSEQ multiplex PCR was the method, and the copy in TCRdb shows in-frame clones only, minus some. The sample consists of 260,000 or so clones, roughly 85% of them appearing once. Sequences were obtained from PBMCs or T cells enriched from blood (not recorded which). These receptors were obtained from a middle-aged woman who had been exposed to COVID-19.

The chain combines TRBV9 with TRBJ2-3; D not certain. The ends were cut back, 0 bases at V and 7 bases at J, with 18 bases in the middle. This CDR3 is built from 16 residues. Germline CDR1 SGDLS, CDR2 YYNGEE. In nucleotides, the CDR3 is TGTGCCAGCAGCGTAGTCGCGCGCGGAACGATGAATACGCAGTATTTT. It translates to CASSVVARGTMNTQYF.

The chain joins TRBV4-2 to TRBJ1-2; weak D call: TRBD1 (6 bases). Trimming removed 1 base from V and 5 bases from J, with 14 bases in between. The CDR3 totals 15 residues. CDR1 and CDR2 from the germline V gene are LGHNA and YNFKEQ. CDR3 DNA sequence: TGTGCCAGCAGCCAAGCAGGGGAGGGGGAGTATGGCTACACCTTC. It encodes CASSQAGEGEYGYTF.

The chain combines TRBV9 with TRBJ2-3; the D gene is possibly TRBD2 (6 bases). The CDR3 contains 14 residues. Trimming stripped 3 bases from V and 0 bases from J, with 8 bases between. CDR1 SGDLS and CDR2 YYNGEE come from the germline V gene. The CDR3 bases are TGTGCCAGCAGCGCCGGGGGTAGCACAGATACGCAGTATTTT. It is translated as CASSAGGSTDTQYF.

The chain recombines TRBV24-1 with TRBJ2-3, with TRBD1 identical over 7 bases. This CDR3 is built from 17 residues. Per the germline V gene, CDR1 is KGHDR and CDR2 is SFDVKD. J lost 3 bases, V lost 3 bases, and 11 bases had no gene match. CDR3 amino acids: CATSDPSRDSTTDTQYF. As DNA, the CDR3 is TGTGCCACCAGTGATCCGAGCCGGGACAGCACAACAGATACGCAGTATTTT.

This sequence joins TRBV6-1 and TRBJ1-4, with a weak D call TRBD1 (6 bases). In germline, CDR1 is MNHNS, CDR2 SASEGT. The V end lost 1 base, the J end lost 8 bases, and 17 bases lay between the germline ends. The CDR3 is 16 residues long. In DNA form, the CDR3 reads TGTGCCAGCAGTGAAGGACAGGCCGCCGTGTCGGAAAAACTGTTTTTT. Translating gives CASSEGQAAVSEKLFF.

This clone was seen a single time. The V call is TRBV5-1, the J call TRBJ1-1; tentatively, D is TRBD1 (6 bases). Between the trimmed V and J ends, which lost 5 bases and 11 bases, there was a span of 19 bases. The CDR3 runs 13 residues. CDR1 SGHRS and CDR2 YFSETQ come from the germline V gene. CDR3 protein: CASREKGGTWAFF. CDR3 coding DNA: TGCGCCAGCAGGGAAAAAGGGGGAACCTGGGCTTTCTTT.

This chain uses TRBV6-5 with TRBJ1-2; D remains unclear. This CDR3 is built from 12 residues. V was shortened by 7 bases and J by 3 bases, with 9 bases between the two germline ends. The V gene's germline CDR1 is MNHEY and CDR2 SVGAGI. CDR3 sequence: CASMSDYYGYTF. The CDR3 nucleotides are TGTGCCAGCATGTCGGACTACTATGGCTACACCTTC.

The chain carries TRBV21-1 and TRBJ1-2; TRBD1, as called in the table, went unchecked against the DNA. TRBV21-1 counts as a pseudogene. This CDR3 is 14 amino acids long. Here the CDR3 reads CASDRDRSQYGYTF. CDR3 DNA: TGTGCCAGTGACCGAGACAGGAGCCAATATGGCTACACCTTC.

This clone was seen more than once but under ten times. The chain joins TRBV5-6 to TRBJ2-2; D not certain. There are 14 residues in the CDR3. Germline assignment: CDR1 SGHDT and CDR2 YYEEEE. V lost 0 bases and J 3 bases, leaving 6 bases between the germline ends. CDR3 in DNA: TGTGCCAGCAGCTTGGTCAGATACACCGGGGAGCTGTTTTTT. Its protein is CASSLVRYTGELFF.

The chain has TRBV7-2 and TRBJ1-6; possible D gene TRBD1, 5 bases. The CDR3 covers 15 residues. CDR1 SGHTA and CDR2 FQGNSA come from the germline V gene. The ends were cut back, 5 bases at V and 4 bases at J, with 12 bases in the middle. CDR3 bases: TGTGCCAGCAGCCCTCCGACAGCGTATAATTCACCCCTCCACTTT. The encoded protein is CASSPPTAYNSPLHF.

Of note for this clone: A much more abundant neighbour one base away suggests this may be a read error. The sample has other DNA sequences that encode this CDR3 too. V is TRBV30 and J is TRBJ1-1; D remains ambiguous. Looked up from germline, CDR1 is GTSNPN and CDR2 is SVGIG (reference sequence). V dropped 1 base and J dropped 7 bases, with 10 bases sitting between them. This CDR3 has 12 amino acids. CDR3 bases: TGTGCCTGGAGTGGGAGAGGGTTTGAAGCTTTCTTT. Residues: CAWSGRGFEAFF.

The V gene is TRBV30, the J gene TRBJ1-2; TRBD1 agrees at 7 bases. Trimming at V came to 4 bases and at J to 5 bases, leaving 7 bases not matched to a gene. The CDR3 covers 13 residues. CDR1 GTSNPN and CDR2 SVGIG come from the germline V gene (reference sequence). CDR3 amino acids: CAWTTGVSYGYTF. CDR3 nucleotides: TGTGCCTGGACCACAGGGGTCTCTTATGGCTACACCTTC.

The rearrangement joins TRBV7-8 to TRBJ2-2; TRBD2 is a possible D gene (6 bases). Deletions cut 1 base from V and 6 bases from J, with 12 bases between. Looked up from germline, CDR1 is SGHVS and CDR2 is FQNEAQ. CDR3 length equals 15 residues. This chain's CDR3 is CASSLGLGAAGELFF. Here the CDR3 DNA reads TGTGCCAGCAGCTTAGGACTAGGGGCGGCCGGGGAGCTGTTTTTT.

V usage is TRBV2 and J usage is TRBJ2-5, with 7 bases matching TRBD2. Germline V gives CDR1 SNHLY, CDR2 FYNNEI. The CDR3 is 15 residues long. J gave up 5 bases and V 7 bases, and 13 bases lay outside the gene matches. CDR3 residues: CASTFGGVSRETQYF. As DNA, the CDR3 is TGTGCCAGCACTTTTGGGGGGGTTAGTAGGGAGACCCAGTACTTC.

This chain joins TRBV6-5 and TRBJ1-2; D is unresolved. V lost 7 bases to trimming and J lost 3 bases, with 12 bases between them. The CDR3 length is 13 residues. The germline V gene has CDR1 MNHEY and CDR2 SVGAGI. The CDR3 sequence is CASMGLWDYGYTF. CDR3 bases: TGTGCCAGCATGGGCCTATGGGACTATGGCTACACCTTC.

The chain carries TRBV19 and TRBJ2-1; maybe TRBD1 (6 bases). Between the trimmed V and J ends, which lost 5 bases and 3 bases, there was a span of 8 bases. The germline V gene has CDR1 LNHDA and CDR2 SQIVND (reference sequence). CDR3 size: 13 residues. The CDR3 here is CASSQDSYNEQFF. In DNA form, the CDR3 reads TGTGCCAGTAGTCAGGACAGCTACAATGAGCAGTTCTTC.

V and J are TRBV7-3 and TRBJ1-1; no reliable D call. The CDR3 has 15 residues. The V and J ends lost 5 bases and 6 bases respectively, with 19 bases between them. Per the germline V gene, CDR1 is SGHTA and CDR2 is FQGTGA. CDR3 sequence reads: CASSPHLAGKAEAFF. For the CDR3, the DNA is TGTGCCAGCAGCCCACACCTTGCCGGGAAGGCTGAAGCTTTCTTT.

The chain links TRBV11-3 to TRBJ2-5; no definite D call. The V end lost 4 bases, the J end lost 2 bases, and 2 bases lay between the germline ends. The length of the CDR3 is 11 residues. Germline CDR1 and CDR2: SGHNT and YENEEA. CDR3 DNA sequence: TGTGCCAGCAGCTCGCAAGAGACCCAGTACTTC. As protein: CASSSQETQYF.

V is TRBV5-1 and J is TRBJ2-7; D is perhaps TRBD2 (6 bases). The germline V and J ends were trimmed by 5 bases and 4 bases, with 22 bases remaining between them. Germline loops: CDR1 SGHRS, CDR2 YFSETQ. The CDR3 spans 16 residues. CDR3 protein: CASRENWEVGLYEQYF. The DNA of the CDR3 is TGCGCCAGCAGGGAGAATTGGGAGGTCGGCCTATACGAGCAGTACTTC.

The V gene is TRBV4-1, the J gene TRBJ1-1, with 7 bases identical to TRBD1. Germline loops: CDR1 MGHRA, CDR2 YSYEKL. V lost 1 base, J lost 5 bases, and 7 bases stayed unmatched. The CDR3 is 15 amino acids. CDR3 sequence reads: CASSQGMTGFTEAFF. The CDR3 coding sequence is TGCGCCAGCAGCCAAGGGATGACAGGGTTTACTGAAGCTTTCTTT.

The V gene is TRBV19, the J gene TRBJ2-5, with TRBD1 matching 8 bases. This CDR3 is 14 amino acids long. V shed 2 bases and J 5 bases; nucleotides not matched to a gene: 4. Per the germline V gene, CDR1 is LNHDA and CDR2 is SQIVND (reference sequence). The CDR3 coding sequence is TGTGCCAGTAGTATAACGGACAGGGCTGAGACCCAGTACTTC. It encodes CASSITDRAETQYF.

This clone was observed once. The J gene is TRBJ2-2, the V gene TRBV7-3, with TRBD1 matching over 11 bases. This CDR3 region has 15 residues. After removal of 4 bases from V and 6 bases from J, the junction contained 4 bases not matched to a gene. Germline CDR1 reads SGHTA; CDR2 reads FQGTGA. The DNA of the CDR3 is TGTGCCAGCAGCTCAGGGACAGGGGGATCCGGGGAGCTGTTTTTT. Translating gives CASSSGTGGSGELFF.

The genes are TRBV7-2 and TRBJ1-3; D not resolved. Trimming took 5 bases from V and 4 from J, leaving 9 bases between them. Germline values: CDR1 SGHTA, CDR2 FQGNSA. There are 13 residues in the CDR3. In nucleotides, the CDR3 is TGTGCCAGCAGCATAGAACAGGGAAACACCATATATTTT. It translates to CASSIEQGNTIYF.

The rearrangement uses TRBV4-1 and TRBJ2-2; TRBD1 matches at 10 bases. CDR1 and CDR2 from the germline V gene are MGHRA and YSYEKL. The length of the CDR3 is 16 residues. The ends lost 3 bases at V and 7 bases at J; junction bases unmatched: 8. CDR3 nucleotides: TGCGCCAGCAGCCAGCCCGACAGGGGGCTGAGCGGGGAGCTGTTTTTT. This sequence encodes CASSQPDRGLSGELFF.

This sequence joins TRBV2 and TRBJ1-4; tentative D call: TRBD1 (6 bases). The CDR3 contains 15 residues. V dropped 7 bases and J dropped 7 bases, with 19 bases sitting between them. CDR1 is SNHLY, CDR2 FYNNEI, per germline. For the CDR3, the DNA is TGTGCCAGCACCCTACAGGGTATAGGAGGTGAAAAACTGTTTTTT. It yields the protein CASTLQGIGGEKLFF.

This sequence joins TRBV18 and TRBJ2-1; 10 nucleotides line up with TRBD1. V lost 8 bases and J lost 4; bases outside the gene matches: 8. CDR1 is KGHSH, CDR2 LQKENI, per germline. The CDR3 sequence is 15 residues long. DNA for the CDR3: TGTGCCAGCCTGGCGGGGACAGGGGCTTACAATGAGCAGTTCTTC. Its translation: CASLAGTGAYNEQFF.

This clone was seen only a few times. CDR3 DNA sequence: TGTGCTAGTGGTTTGGGCAGGGGGTCTGGGGCCAACGTCCTGACTTTC. Amino acids: CASGLGRGSGANVLTF. The gene calls are TRBV12-5 and TRBJ2-6; 7 nucleotides agree with TRBD1. Germline CDR1 and CDR2: LGHNT and FRNRAP. This CDR3 comprises 16 residues. V gave up 1 base and J gave up 1 base; unmatched junction bases: 1.

This clone was detected once. The chain recombines TRBV6-2 or TRBV6-3 with TRBJ2-5; 11 nucleotides align to TRBD2. CDR3 size: 16 residues. Per germline, CDR1 MNHEY and CDR2 SVGEGT. The ends lost 1 base at V and 7 bases at J; junction bases unmatched: 8. The CDR3 is CASSYFASGGPGTQYF. CDR3 sequence (DNA): TGTGCCAGCAGTTACTTTGCTAGCGGGGGGCCCGGGACCCAGTACTTC.

The chain employs TRBV7-3 and TRBJ1-4, with 10 bases matching TRBD1. Trimming at V came to 4 bases and at J to 6 bases, leaving 5 bases not matched to a gene. In germline, CDR1 is SGHTA, CDR2 FQGTGA. The CDR3 sequence is 15 residues long. CDR3 bases: TGTGCCAGCAGCTGCCGACAGGGGGCATATGAAAAACTGTTTTTT. It specifies CASSCRQGAYEKLFF.

The gene calls are TRBV7-3 and TRBJ1-1; 7 bases map to TRBD1. V lost 5 bases to trimming and J lost 1 base; unmatched junction nucleotides: 4. Germline lookup yields CDR1 SGHTA and CDR2 FQGTGA. The CDR3 extends over 14 amino acids. This CDR3 reads CASSPRQGNTEAFF. Here the CDR3 DNA reads TGTGCCAGCAGCCCTCGACAGGGGAACACTGAAGCTTTCTTT.